The 2 T cell receptor beta chains presented below share a single source sample, sequenced in a study of cytomegalovirus exposure and HLA in healthy donors. It was with 60 Vbeta and 13 Jbeta primers that the PCR ran. Measured with immunoSEQ multiplex PCR; TCRdb has only the in-frame clones, and not every one. The data hold around 100,000 clones, with roughly 70% observed a single time. Sequenced input: PBMCs. Receptor source: a woman between 35 and 50 years old in good health and CMV-seropositive.

The chain is built from TRBV5-1 and TRBJ2-2; tentatively, D is TRBD1 (6 bases). V lost 5 bases and J 3 bases, leaving 11 bases between the germline ends. The CDR3 is 14 amino acids. CDR1 SGHRS and CDR2 YFSETQ come from the germline V gene. CDR3 region: CASSNRQDTGELFF. CDR3 DNA: TGCGCCAGCAGTAACCGACAGGACACCGGGGAGCTGTTTTTT.

This clone was seen just once. The V call is TRBV19, the J call TRBJ2-1; 10 positions match TRBD2. Germline V lookup: CDR1 LNHDA, CDR2 SQIVND (reference sequence). J lost 2 bases, V lost 3 bases, and 4 bases had no gene match. The length of the CDR3 is 16 residues. The CDR3 DNA reads as TGTGCCAGTAGTATGCAGCGGGAGGGCCCCTACAATGAGCAGTTCTTC. The encoded protein is CASSMQREGPYNEQFF.